Listed below are T cell receptor beta chains from one sample, sequenced in a study of cytomegalovirus exposure and HLA in healthy donors. Some clones are missing from TCRdb's copy, which holds only in-frame ones; the method was immunoSEQ multiplex PCR. The table lists 140,000 to 150,000 clones, 80% of them singletons, with just over 4.5% in the top ten. The sequencing input was PBMCs. These receptors were collected from a man aged 35 to 55 in good health and CMV-seronegative. The CDR3 runs from the conserved cysteine through the conserved F or W. D genes are given only for firm matches. Clone size, where shown, is once, few, many, or a class for clones that have expanded.

TRBJ2-5 | TRBV6-6 | TRBD2 | NA | CASSFSGGARETQYF | TGTGCCAGCAGTTTTAGCGGGGGGGCAAGGGAGACCCAGTACTTC
TRBJ1-1 | TRBV9 | TRBD1 | NA | CASSVAPGGNTEAFF | TGTGCCAGCAGCGTAGCTCCAGGGGGGAACACTGAAGCTTTCTTT
TRBJ1-5 | TRBV19 | NA | once | CASSSESVNQPQHF | TGTGCCAGTAGTTCGGAGTCCGTCAATCAGCCCCAGCATTTT
TRBJ2-5 | TRBV5-1 | TRBD1 | NA | CASSLAQGENQETQYF | TGCGCCAGCAGCTTGGCCCAGGGGGAAAATCAAGAGACCCAGTACTTC
TRBJ1-4 | TRBV2 | NA | NA | CASSEGGQMNEKLFF | TGTGCCAGCAGTGAAGGGGGGCAGATGAATGAAAAACTGTTTTTT
TRBJ1-1 | TRBV7-2 | NA | NA | CASSSPGGPMNTEAFF | TGTGCCAGCAGCTCCCCAGGTGGGCCAATGAACACTGAAGCTTTCTTT
TRBJ2-7 | TRBV6-5 | NA | once | CASSYSQIDFPYEQYF | TGTGCCAGCAGTTACTCACAGATTGATTTTCCCTACGAGCAGTACTTC
TRBJ2-5 | TRBV29-1 | NA | NA | CSPKGVQETQYF | TGCAGCCCGAAGGGAGTTCAAGAGACCCAGTACTTC
TRBJ1-6 | TRBV19 | NA | NA | CASSVARLEGGSPLHF | TGTGCCAGTAGTGTCGCCCGACTGGAGGGTGGCTCACCCCTCCACTTT
TRBJ2-3 | TRBV4-2 | TRBD2 | NA | CASSQDYGSGFTDTQYF | TGTGCCAGCAGCCAAGACTATGGTAGCGGGTTCACAGATACGCAGTATTTT
TRBJ1-5 | TRBV23-1 | NA | NA | CASILVGPGSQPQHF | TGCGCCAGCATCCTCGTGGGCCCCGGATCTCAGCCCCAGCATTTT
TRBJ1-1 | TRBV19 | NA | NA | CASSIGLGGNTEAFF | TGTGCCAGTAGTATCGGACTGGGGGGGAACACTGAAGCTTTCTTT
TRBJ2-1 | TRBV7-7 | NA | NA | CASSLETGNEQFF | TGTGCTAGCAGCTTAGAAACCGGCAATGAGCAGTTCTTC
TRBJ2-3 | TRBV14 | NA | NA | CASSSRGASTGTQYF | TGTGCCAGCAGCTCGAGAGGCGCCAGCACAGGTACGCAGTATTTT
TRBJ1-2 | TRBV5-6 | TRBD1 | NA | CASSTWGTGEVGYTF | TGTGCCAGCAGCACGTGGGGGACAGGGGAAGTTGGCTACACCTTC
TRBJ1-1 | TRBV7-2 | NA | NA | CASSLGPATEAFF | TGTGCCAGCAGCTTAGGGCCTGCCACTGAAGCTTTCTTT
TRBJ1-2 | TRBV7-9 | TRBD1 | NA | CASSPGGQQGGWRYGYTF | TGTGCCAGCAGCCCAGGGGGTCAACAGGGGGGCTGGCGCTATGGCTACACCTTC
TRBJ2-1 | TRBV11-2 | NA | NA | CASSLTAKEQFF | TGTGCCAGCAGCTTGACAGCCAAAGAGCAGTTCTTC
TRBJ1-4 | TRBV11-2 | TRBD1 | few | CASSAGTGRIEKLFF | TGTGCCAGCAGCGCGGGGACAGGGCGTATTGAAAAACTGTTTTTT
TRBJ2-5 | TRBV11-2 | TRBD2 | NA | CASSLGLAGVETQYF | TGTGCCAGCAGCTTGGGACTAGCGGGGGTTGAGACCCAGTACTTC
TRBJ1-2 | TRBV4-1 | NA | NA | CASSPLPPYGYTF | TGCGCCAGCAGCCCCCTACCCCCCTATGGCTACACCTTC
TRBJ2-3 | TRBV29-1 | NA | NA | CSVEYWTESTDTQYF | TGCAGCGTTGAGTATTGGACAGAAAGCACAGATACGCAGTATTTT
TRBJ2-2 | TRBV7-3 | TRBD2 | NA | CASSRSGAGHTGELFF | TGTGCCAGCAGCCGTTCGGGAGCGGGGCACACCGGGGAGCTGTTTTTT
TRBJ2-7 | TRBV9 | NA | NA | CASSVVGDTYEQYF | TGTGCCAGCAGCGTCGTGGGCGATACCTACGAGCAGTACTTC
TRBJ2-7 | TRBV27 | TRBD1 | NA | CASSSPGQEAWEQYF | TGTGCCAGCAGTTCTCCGGGACAGGAGGCTTGGGAGCAGTACTTC
TRBJ1-1 | TRBV7-6 | NA | NA | CASSPETVAMNTEAFF | TGTGCCAGCAGCCCAGAGACGGTAGCTATGAACACTGAAGCTTTCTTT
TRBJ2-7 | TRBV9 | TRBD2 | NA | CASSVGAGGPSGEQYF | TGTGCCAGCAGCGTAGGCGCGGGGGGGCCGTCTGGCGAGCAGTACTTC
TRBJ2-6 | TRBV5-1 | TRBD1 | once | CATRQGPSSGANVLTF | TGCGCCACCAGACAGGGTCCCAGCTCTGGGGCCAACGTCCTGACTTTC
TRBJ1-2 | TRBV7-9 | NA | NA | CASSLIGQGYGYTF | TGTGCCAGCAGCTTAATCGGGCAGGGTTATGGCTACACCTTC
TRBJ1-1 | TRBV18 | NA | NA | CASSKNRDLTEAFF | TGTGCCAGCTCAAAGAACAGGGATTTGACTGAAGCTTTCTTT
TRBJ2-2 | TRBV14 | TRBD1 | few | CASSQEDRARGELFF | TGTGCCAGCAGCCAAGAAGACAGGGCTCGCGGGGAGCTGTTTTTT
TRBJ2-7 | TRBV6-5 | TRBD1 | NA | CASRGTGTYGQYF | TGTGCCAGCAGGGGGACAGGGACCTACGGGCAGTACTTC
TRBJ1-1 | TRBV5-1 | NA | NA | CASSLGQGRTEAFF | TGCGCCAGCAGCTTGGGGCAGGGGAGAACTGAAGCTTTCTTT
TRBJ1-1 | TRBV19 | NA | NA | CASSIDLLGGGVTEAFF | TGTGCCAGTAGTATAGATTTATTAGGAGGGGGGGTCACTGAAGCTTTCTTT
TRBJ1-6 | TRBV30 | NA | NA | CAWTSSYNSPLHF | TGTGCCTGGACCAGTTCCTATAATTCACCCCTCCACTTT
TRBJ1-1 | TRBV25-1 | TRBD1 | NA | CASGGQGYTEAFF | TGTGCCAGCGGAGGACAGGGGTACACTGAAGCTTTCTTT
TRBJ2-1 | TRBV4-3 | NA | NA | CASSQDRGGGPYNEQFF | TGCGCCAGCAGCCAAGATCGTGGGGGGGGGCCTTACAATGAGCAGTTCTTC
TRBJ1-5 | TRBV30 | NA | NA | CAWSVMRVGQPQHF | TGTGCCTGGAGTGTAATGAGGGTAGGTCAGCCCCAGCATTTT
TRBJ1-1 | TRBV4-3 | NA | few | CASSQGTQGGDTEAFF | TGCGCCAGCAGCCAAGGAACACAGGGTGGGGACACTGAAGCTTTCTTT
TRBJ2-7 | TRBV10-2 | NA | NA | CASSGVAATNYGHEQYF | TGCGCCAGCAGTGGGGTGGCGGCTACTAACTACGGCCACGAGCAGTACTTC
TRBJ2-1 | TRBV10-1 | TRBD2 | NA | CASSETSGRYNEQFF | TGCGCCAGCAGTGAGACTAGCGGGCGGTACAATGAGCAGTTCTTC
TRBJ2-5 | TRBV5-1 | NA | once | CASSLGLRKPEETQYF | TGCGCCAGCAGCCTAGGACTCCGCAAGCCGGAGGAGACCCAGTACTTC
TRBJ1-2 | TRBV6-1 | NA | NA | CASSGRAEKVNYGYTF | TGTGCCAGCAGTGGGAGGGCCGAGAAAGTCAACTATGGCTACACCTTC
TRBJ1-5 | TRBV12-2 | NA | few | CASRDIYSNQPQHF | TGTGCAAGTCGCGACATCTATAGCAATCAGCCCCAGCATTTT
TRBJ2-2 | TRBV6-6 | TRBD2 | NA | CASSPGGGTGELFF | TGTGCCAGCAGCCCCGGCGGGGGCACCGGGGAGCTGTTTTTT
TRBJ1-2 | TRBV5-4 | TRBD1 | NA | CASTYERDSYGYTF | TGTGCCAGCACCTACGAACGGGACAGCTATGGCTACACCTTC
TRBJ2-7 | TRBV6-1 | TRBD1 | NA | CASSRDRWVYYEQYF | TGTGCCAGCAGCCGGGACAGGTGGGTCTACTACGAGCAGTACTTC
TRBJ1-6 | TRBV9 | NA | once | CASSGGWQGNNSPLHF | TGTGCCAGCAGCGGGGGGTGGCAGGGGAATAATTCACCCCTCCACTTT
TRBJ2-7 | TRBV19 | NA | once | CASGEFYEQYF | TGTGCCAGTGGTGAGTTCTACGAGCAGTACTTC
TRBJ1-1 | TRBV6-5 | TRBD1 | NA | CASSARDRGWTEAFF | TGTGCCAGCAGCGCCCGGGACAGGGGTTGGACTGAAGCTTTCTTT
TRBJ1-3 | TRBV13 | TRBD1 | NA | CASSPYKQGARGNTIYF | TGTGCCAGCAGCCCATATAAACAGGGGGCCCGTGGAAACACCATATATTTT
TRBJ2-7 | TRBV6-5 | NA | few | CASSYSGGSYEQYF | TGTGCCAGCAGTTACTCGGGGGGCTCCTACGAGCAGTACTTC
TRBJ2-3 | TRBV5-1 | TRBD2 | NA | CASSLGIAGGPDTQYF | TGCGCCAGCAGCTTGGGGATAGCGGGGGGGCCAGATACGCAGTATTTT
TRBJ1-2 | TRBV29-1 | TRBD1 | few | CSVGGGNGYTF | TGCAGCGTTGGAGGGGGCAATGGCTACACCTTC